The source of this TCR beta chain is a study of early T cells in non-severe SARS-CoV-2 infection. Whole-study context: With bulk RNA from unsorted whole blood as input, sequencing yielded unpaired chains. Overall study results and limits: Anti-spike CD8 specificities were favored by VDJdb matching, whose results missed private and CD4 specificities.

Attachment of unique molecular identifiers to individual cDNA molecules was performed. TCRdb re-called the 5' RACE reads with MiXCR, one entry per CDR3 protein. The sample consists of roughly 50,000 distinct CDR3 sequences, about 7.8% of them appearing once. Germline values: CDR1 SGHRS, CDR2 YFSETQ. The length of the CDR3 is 15 residues. Trimming took 4 bases from V and 2 from J; bases not matched to a gene: 4. There are many counts of this clonotype. Its antigen is not known. Input material: whole blood. The sequence was collected from an adult who was a healthcare worker with PCR-confirmed SARS-CoV-2 infection or an uninfected control (not recorded which). The rearrangement links TRBV5-1 to TRBJ2-3; 10 bases are shared with TRBD2. In DNA, the CDR3 is TGCGCCAGCAGCCATAGCGGGGGGATCACAGATACGCAGTATTTT. This codes for CASSHSGGITDTQYF.